The entry that follows covers one TCR beta chain sequence. TCRdb recomputed calls from the 5' RACE reads with MiXCR, one row per CDR3 protein. This sample has about 290,000 distinct CDR3 sequences, with roughly 17% found just once. The data are from a study of T-cell memory formation after mild COVID-19. V lost 2 bases to trimming and J lost 7 bases; unmatched junction nucleotides: 4. The germline CDR1 and CDR2 sequences are MNHNY and SVGAGI (reference sequence). The CDR3 loop spans 14 amino acids. Sample: PBMCs or a T cell subset sorted from them (not recorded which). V usage is TRBV6-6 and J usage is TRBJ2-1, with TRBD2 matching 8 bases. The TCR was taken from a man aged 18 to 29 who had mild COVID-19 (a few samples of this study predate the infection). Cell type and time point are not known. The CDR3, as DNA: TGTGCCAGCAGTTACCCGGGGGGGTGGAATGAGCAGTTCTTC. It encodes CASSYPGGWNEQFF.